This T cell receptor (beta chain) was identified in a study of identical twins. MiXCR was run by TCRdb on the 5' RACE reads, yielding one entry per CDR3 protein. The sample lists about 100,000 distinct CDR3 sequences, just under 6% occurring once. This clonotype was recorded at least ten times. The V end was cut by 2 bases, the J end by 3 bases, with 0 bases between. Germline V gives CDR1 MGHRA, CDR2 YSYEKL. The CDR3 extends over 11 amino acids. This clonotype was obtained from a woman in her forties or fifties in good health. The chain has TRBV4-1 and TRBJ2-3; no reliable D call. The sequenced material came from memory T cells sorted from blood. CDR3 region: CASSQTDTQYF. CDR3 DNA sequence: TGCGCCAGCAGCCAAACAGATACGCAGTATTTT.